The rows below give T cell receptor beta chains drawn from one sample of a study of technical replicates of blood from several donors. The method was immunoSEQ multiplex PCR; TCRdb's version includes in-frame clones alone and lacks a portion of them. The data contain some 63,000 clones, about 86% of them singletons. The sample comprised PBMCs. The receptors here all came from a human donor in good health. Some clones in this sample may be carry-over from other donors' samples. The CDR3 runs from the conserved cysteine through the conserved F or W. D genes are given only for firm matches. Some rows mark clone size as missing; the rest say once, few, many or name a class of expanded clone.

D: -
size: -
J: TRBJ2-4
V: TRBV5-6
CDR3: CASSLATNIQYF
DNA: TGTGCCAGCAGCTTGGCTACAAACATTCAGTACTTC

D: -
size: -
J: TRBJ2-7
V: TRBV27
CDR3: CASSTYWGAYEQYF
DNA: TGTGCCAGCAGTACTTATTGGGGGGCCTACGAGCAGTACTTC

D: TRBD2
size: -
J: TRBJ2-7
V: TRBV6-5
CDR3: CASRPSGRGNEQYF
DNA: TGTGCCAGCAGACCGAGCGGGAGGGGTAACGAGCAGTACTTC

D: TRBD2
size: once
J: TRBJ2-3
V: TRBV7-3
CDR3: CASSFSGSAPDTQYF
DNA: TGTGCCAGCAGCTTTAGCGGGAGTGCCCCAGATACGCAGTATTTT

D: -
size: -
J: TRBJ2-7
V: TRBV7-8
CDR3: CASSLARAYEQYF
DNA: TGTGCCAGCAGCTTAGCGAGGGCCTACGAGCAGTACTTC

D: -
size: -
J: TRBJ2-3
V: TRBV27
CDR3: CASSLSGRGEDTQYF
DNA: TGTGCCAGCAGTTTATCAGGCAGGGGCGAAGATACGCAGTATTTT

D: -
size: -
J: TRBJ2-7
V: TRBV2
CDR3: CASSDNYEQYF
DNA: TGTGCCAGCAGTGATAACTACGAGCAGTACTTC

D: -
size: -
J: TRBJ2-2
V: TRBV7-3
CDR3: CASSFYGGELFF
DNA: TGTGCCAGCAGCTTTTACGGCGGGGAGCTGTTTTTT

D: TRBD2
size: -
J: TRBJ2-7
V: TRBV29-1
CDR3: CSVGVSGSIYEQYF
DNA: TGCAGCGTTGGGGTTAGCGGGAGTATCTACGAGCAGTACTTC

D: TRBD1
size: -
J: TRBJ1-5
V: TRBV2
CDR3: CASSPGRGSNQPQHF
DNA: TGTGCCAGCAGTCCGGGCAGGGGGAGCAATCAGCCCCAGCATTTT

D: -
size: few
J: TRBJ1-3
V: TRBV5-4
CDR3: CASSWETGTGNTIYF
DNA: TGTGCCAGCAGCTGGGAAACAGGGACTGGAAACACCATATATTTT

D: -
size: -
J: TRBJ1-1
V: TRBV19
CDR3: CASSEPSGFRNTEAFF
DNA: TGTGCCAGTAGTGAACCCTCAGGATTCCGGAACACTGAAGCTTTCTTT

D: -
size: -
J: TRBJ2-3
V: TRBV11-2
CDR3: CASSLDFTDTQYF
DNA: TGTGCCAGCAGCTTAGACTTCACAGATACGCAGTATTTT

D: TRBD1
size: -
J: TRBJ1-1
V: TRBV5-1
CDR3: CASSLEVSAGGRTEAFF
DNA: TGCGCCAGCAGCTTGGAAGTTTCGGCAGGGGGAAGGACTGAAGCTTTCTTT

D: TRBD1
size: -
J: TRBJ2-2
V: TRBV7-2
CDR3: CASSRRQGATGELFF
DNA: TGTGCCAGCAGCCGTAGACAGGGGGCCACCGGGGAGCTGTTTTTT

D: -
size: -
J: TRBJ2-3
V: TRBV5-1
CDR3: CASSLIAGTDTQYF
DNA: TGCGCCAGCAGCTTGATAGCGGGCACAGATACGCAGTATTTT

D: TRBD2
size: -
J: TRBJ2-5
V: TRBV4-3
CDR3: CASSHIAGQETQYF
DNA: TGCGCCAGCAGCCATATAGCGGGGCAAGAGACCCAGTACTTC

D: TRBD1
size: -
J: TRBJ2-3
V: TRBV15
CDR3: CATSRGGQGSDTQYF
DNA: TGTGCCACCAGCAGAGGGGGACAGGGTTCGGATACGCAGTATTTT

D: TRBD1
size: -
J: TRBJ2-7
V: TRBV6-6
CDR3: CASRRAGQGVSYEQYF
DNA: TGTGCCAGCCGGAGAGCGGGACAGGGGGTATCCTACGAGCAGTACTTC

D: -
size: -
J: TRBJ1-2
V: TRBV7-3
CDR3: CASSSLTVNYGYTF
DNA: TGTGCCAGCAGCTCGTTGACAGTAAACTATGGCTACACCTTC

D: -
size: -
J: TRBJ1-2
V: TRBV6-1
CDR3: CASSELQASYGYTF
DNA: TGTGCCAGCAGTGAACTACAGGCTTCCTATGGCTACACCTTC

D: -
size: -
J: TRBJ1-5
V: TRBV7-9
CDR3: CASSLGDRSNQPQHF
DNA: TGTGCCAGCAGCTTAGGCGACAGGAGTAATCAGCCCCAGCATTTT

D: TRBD2
size: -
J: TRBJ2-7
V: TRBV4-3
CDR3: CASSPRLAGHEQYF
DNA: TGCGCCAGCAGCCCCAGACTAGCGGGCCACGAGCAGTACTTC

D: TRBD1
size: -
J: TRBJ1-6
V: TRBV5-1
CDR3: CASSLGTGTGESYNSPLHF
DNA: TGCGCCAGCAGCTTGGGGACCGGGACAGGGGAATCCTATAATTCACCCCTCCACTTT

D: -
size: -
J: TRBJ2-7
V: TRBV6-6
CDR3: CASSLQGQYEQYF
DNA: TGTGCCAGCAGCCTCCAGGGGCAATACGAGCAGTACTTC

D: -
size: -
J: TRBJ2-7
V: TRBV18
CDR3: CASSPPAGSYEQYF
DNA: TGTGCCAGCTCACCACCGGCGGGGTCCTACGAGCAGTACTTC

D: -
size: -
J: TRBJ2-5
V: TRBV6-1
CDR3: CASSGGGTTRETQYF
DNA: TGTGCCAGCAGTGGAGGGGGGACTACCCGGGAGACCCAGTACTTC

D: TRBD1
size: -
J: TRBJ1-5
V: TRBV29-1
CDR3: CSVTDRGNQPQHF
DNA: TGCAGCGTTACGGACAGGGGCAATCAGCCCCAGCATTTT

D: -
size: -
J: TRBJ2-1
V: TRBV7-2
CDR3: CASSLAGQSYNEQFF
DNA: TGTGCCAGCAGCTTAGCGGGGCAATCCTACAATGAGCAGTTCTTC

D: -
size: -
J: TRBJ2-1
V: TRBV7-3
CDR3: CASSRSGGDNEQFF
DNA: TGTGCCAGCAGCCGTAGCGGAGGGGACAATGAGCAGTTCTTC

D: TRBD2
size: few
J: TRBJ2-3
V: TRBV6-4
CDR3: CASLDPGGRITDTQYF
DNA: TGTGCCAGCTTAGACCCGGGGGGGCGGATCACAGATACGCAGTATTTT

D: TRBD2
size: -
J: TRBJ2-3
V: TRBV4-1
CDR3: CASSQGPTGGPGDTQYF
DNA: TGCGCCAGCAGCCAAGGGCCCACGGGGGGGCCCGGAGATACGCAGTATTTT

D: TRBD2
size: medium-sized
J: TRBJ2-7
V: TRBV9
CDR3: CASSAGGLAGVPRSYEQYF
DNA: TGTGCCAGCAGCGCCGGGGGACTAGCGGGAGTCCCTCGGTCCTACGAGCAGTACTTC

D: TRBD2
size: -
J: TRBJ2-7
V: TRBV6-5
CDR3: CASSYSLSGSSYEQYF
DNA: TGTGCCAGCAGTTACTCGCTTAGCGGGAGCTCCTACGAGCAGTACTTC

D: TRBD1
size: -
J: TRBJ1-2
V: TRBV2
CDR3: CASSERGQVYGYTF
DNA: TGTGCCAGCAGTGAAAGGGGGCAGGTCTATGGCTACACCTTC

D: -
size: -
J: TRBJ1-1
V: TRBV6-5
CDR3: CASSLDSWLNTEAFF
DNA: TGTGCCAGCAGTTTGGACAGTTGGCTGAACACTGAAGCTTTCTTT

D: -
size: -
J: TRBJ2-3
V: TRBV6-6
CDR3: CASRIDGIGDTQYF
DNA: TGTGCCAGCAGGATAGACGGGATCGGAGATACGCAGTATTTT

D: -
size: -
J: TRBJ1-2
V: TRBV6-6
CDR3: CASSPSATYGYTF
DNA: TGTGCCAGCAGCCCATCAGCGACCTATGGCTACACCTTC

D: TRBD1
size: -
J: TRBJ1-2
V: TRBV15
CDR3: CATSRDRGYGYTF
DNA: TGTGCCACCAGCAGGGACAGGGGATATGGCTACACCTTC

D: -
size: few
J: TRBJ1-1
V: TRBV20-1
CDR3: CSASRTEAFF
DNA: TGCAGTGCTAGCCGCACTGAAGCTTTCTTT

D: -
size: -
J: TRBJ2-5
V: TRBV25-1
CDR3: CASSEWGQLWGTQYF
DNA: TGTGCCAGCAGTGAATGGGGACAACTCTGGGGGACCCAGTACTTC

D: -
size: -
J: TRBJ1-3
V: TRBV30
CDR3: CAWSVSSGNTIYF
DNA: TGTGCCTGGAGTGTCAGTTCTGGAAACACCATATATTTT

D: -
size: -
J: TRBJ1-1
V: TRBV30
CDR3: CAWSVRGGTEAFF
DNA: TGTGCCTGGAGTGTACGGGGGGGCACTGAAGCTTTCTTT